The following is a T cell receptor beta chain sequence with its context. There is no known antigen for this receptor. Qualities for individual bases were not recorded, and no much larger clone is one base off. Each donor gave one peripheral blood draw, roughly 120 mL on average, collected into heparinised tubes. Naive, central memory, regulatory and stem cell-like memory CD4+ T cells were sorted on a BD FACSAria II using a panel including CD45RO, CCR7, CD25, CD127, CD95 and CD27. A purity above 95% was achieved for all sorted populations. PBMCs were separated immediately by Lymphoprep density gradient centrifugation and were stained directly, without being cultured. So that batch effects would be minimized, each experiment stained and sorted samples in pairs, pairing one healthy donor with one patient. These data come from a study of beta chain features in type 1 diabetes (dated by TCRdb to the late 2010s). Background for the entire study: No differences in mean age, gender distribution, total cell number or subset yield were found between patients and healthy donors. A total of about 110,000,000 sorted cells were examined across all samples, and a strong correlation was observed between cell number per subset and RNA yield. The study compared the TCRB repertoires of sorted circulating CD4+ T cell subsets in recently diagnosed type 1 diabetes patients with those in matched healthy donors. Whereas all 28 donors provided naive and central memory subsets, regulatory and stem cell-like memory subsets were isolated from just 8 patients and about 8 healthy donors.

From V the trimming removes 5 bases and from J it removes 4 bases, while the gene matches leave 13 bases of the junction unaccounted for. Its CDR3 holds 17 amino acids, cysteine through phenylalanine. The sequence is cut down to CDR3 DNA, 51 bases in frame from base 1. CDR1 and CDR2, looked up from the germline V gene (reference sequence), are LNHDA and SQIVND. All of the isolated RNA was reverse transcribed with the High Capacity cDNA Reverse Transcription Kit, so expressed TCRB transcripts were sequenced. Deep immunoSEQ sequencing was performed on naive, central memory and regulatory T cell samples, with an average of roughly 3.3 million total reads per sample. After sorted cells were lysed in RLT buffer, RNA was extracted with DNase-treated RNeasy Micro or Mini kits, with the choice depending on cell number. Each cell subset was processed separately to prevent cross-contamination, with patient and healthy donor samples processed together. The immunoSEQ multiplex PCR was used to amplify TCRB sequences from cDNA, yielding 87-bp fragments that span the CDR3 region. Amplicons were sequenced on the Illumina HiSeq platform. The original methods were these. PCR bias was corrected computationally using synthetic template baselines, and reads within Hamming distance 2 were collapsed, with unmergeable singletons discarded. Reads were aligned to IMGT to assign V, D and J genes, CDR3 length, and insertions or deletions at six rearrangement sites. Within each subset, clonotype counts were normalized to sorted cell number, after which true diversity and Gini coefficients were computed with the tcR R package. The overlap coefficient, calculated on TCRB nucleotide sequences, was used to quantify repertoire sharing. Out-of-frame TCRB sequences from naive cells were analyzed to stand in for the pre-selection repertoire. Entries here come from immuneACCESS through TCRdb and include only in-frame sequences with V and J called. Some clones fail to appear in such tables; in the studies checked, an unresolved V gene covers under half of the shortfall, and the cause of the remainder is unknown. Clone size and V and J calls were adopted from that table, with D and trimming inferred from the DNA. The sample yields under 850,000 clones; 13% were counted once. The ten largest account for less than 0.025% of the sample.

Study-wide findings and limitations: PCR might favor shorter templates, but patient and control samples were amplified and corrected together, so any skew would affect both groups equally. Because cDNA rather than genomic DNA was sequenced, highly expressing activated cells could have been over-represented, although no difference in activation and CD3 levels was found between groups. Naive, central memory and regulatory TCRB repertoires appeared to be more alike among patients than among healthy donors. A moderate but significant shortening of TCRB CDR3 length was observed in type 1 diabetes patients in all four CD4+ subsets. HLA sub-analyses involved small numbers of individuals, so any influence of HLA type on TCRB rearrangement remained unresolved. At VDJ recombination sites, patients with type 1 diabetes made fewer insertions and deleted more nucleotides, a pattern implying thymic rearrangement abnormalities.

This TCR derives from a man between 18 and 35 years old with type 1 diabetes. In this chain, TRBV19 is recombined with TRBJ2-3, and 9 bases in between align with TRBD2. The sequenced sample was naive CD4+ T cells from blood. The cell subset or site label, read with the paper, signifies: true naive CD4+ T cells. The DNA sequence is TGTGCCAGTAGTCCCCCCGTAGGGACTAGCAGGTCAGATACGCAGTATTTT. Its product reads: CASSPPVGTSRSDTQYF.